The 17 T cell receptor beta chains below come from one sample, sequenced in a study of cytomegalovirus exposure and HLA in healthy donors. The study ran its PCR with 60 Vbeta and 13 Jbeta primers. Here immunoSEQ multiplex PCR was the method, and the copy in TCRdb shows in-frame clones only, minus some. This sample has some 86,000 clones, with 70% to 80% found just once. The sample taken for sequencing was PBMCs. The receptors stem from a woman between 40 and 50 years old in good health and CMV-seropositive.

V usage is TRBV19 and J usage is TRBJ1-2, with D maybe TRBD1 (6 bases). V was cut by 10 bases and J by 4 bases, with 10 bases left in between. This CDR3 spans 11 amino acids. CDR1 and CDR2 (germline): LNHDA, SQIVND (reference sequence). The CDR3 sequence: CATRTAYGYTF. For the CDR3, the DNA is TGTGCCACCCGGACAGCCTATGGCTACACCTTC. Full variable domain (missing parts from reference TRBV19 and TRBJ1-2): DGGITQSPKYLFRKEGQNVTLSCEQNLNHDAMYWYRQDPGQGLRLIYYSQIVNDFQKGDIAEGYSVSREKKESFPLTVTSAQKNPTAFYLCATRTAYGYTFGSGTRLTVV.

The chain joins TRBV5-1 to TRBJ2-2; D is unresolved. The CDR3 is 13 amino acids. The germline V and J ends were trimmed by 5 bases and 1 base, with 6 bases remaining between them. Germline values: CDR1 SGHRS, CDR2 YFSETQ. The CDR3 region is CASSRGNTGELFF. CDR3 in DNA: TGCGCCAGCAGTCGCGGGAACACCGGGGAGCTGTTTTTT.

This chain connects TRBV11-3 to TRBJ2-3; D is perhaps TRBD2 (5 bases). The CDR3 covers 13 residues. The germline gives CDR1 SGHNT, CDR2 YENEEA. V dropped 1 base and J dropped 3 bases, with 5 bases sitting between them. CDR3 in DNA: TGTGCCAGCAGCTTAGGAGGGACAGATACGCAGTATTTT. It translates to CASSLGGTDTQYF.

The chain uses TRBV19 and TRBJ2-2; 9 bases are shared with TRBD1. Trimming took 5 bases from V and 1 from J; bases not matched to a gene: 5. The CDR3 has 16 amino acids. Germline CDR1 LNHDA, CDR2 SQIVND (reference sequence). The DNA for the CDR3 is TGTGCCAGTAGTTCCCCGGGACAGGGGAACACCGGGGAGCTGTTTTTT. Its translation is CASSSPGQGNTGELFF.

The chain joins TRBV10-3 to TRBJ2-5, with D maybe TRBD2 (5 bases). V gave up 0 bases and J gave up 2 bases, with 10 bases separating them. The CDR3 covers 15 residues. The V gene's germline CDR1 is ENHRY and CDR2 SYGVKD. The CDR3 loop is CAISESGITQETQYF. The CDR3 bases are TGTGCCATCAGTGAGTCCGGGATTACACAAGAGACCCAGTACTTC.

Points on this clone: The sample carries other DNA sequences with the same CDR3. The chain recombines TRBV18 with TRBJ1-2, with 9 positions matching TRBD1. CDR3 size: 14 residues. Germline V CDR1 and CDR2: KGHSH, LQKENI. V was clipped by 3 bases and J by 5 bases; unmatched bases: 4. This chain's CDR3 is CASSPPGTGYGYTF. CDR3 DNA sequence: TGTGCCAGCTCACCCCCCGGGACAGGGTATGGCTACACCTTC.

The chain carries TRBV6-6 and TRBJ2-7; 13 nucleotides agree with TRBD2. Germline CDR1 and CDR2: MNHNY and SVGAGI (reference sequence). This CDR3 spans 16 amino acids. The V segment lost 0 bases and the J segment 6 bases; nucleotides outside the gene matches: 5. In DNA form, the CDR3 reads TGTGCCAGCAGTTACTCGACTAGCGGGAGGCCTGGCGAGCAGTACTTC. Encoded protein: CASSYSTSGRPGEQYF.

This chain joins TRBV27 and TRBJ1-2; D is uncertain. The CDR3 spans 12 residues. Trimming took off 10 bases at V and 6 bases at J, with 15 bases between the two ends. Germline V gene lookup returns CDR1 MNHEY and CDR2 SMNVEV (reference sequence). CDR3 coding DNA: TGTGCCACTCTATCGGGAGGGAATGGCTACACCTTC. Translation gives CATLSGGNGYTF.

This CDR3 reads CASSTLLAGWYNEQFF. CDR3 coding DNA: TGTGCCAGTAGTACCCTACTAGCGGGGTGGTACAATGAGCAGTTCTTC. The chain joins TRBV19 to TRBJ2-1; 10 bases are shared with TRBD2. The CDR3 runs to 16 residues. Germline V gives CDR1 LNHDA, CDR2 SQIVND (reference sequence). The ends lost 4 bases at V and 4 bases at J; junction bases unmatched: 7. Using reference TRBV19 and TRBJ2-1 for the parts outside the CDR3, the full variable domain is DGGITQSPKYLFRKEGQNVTLSCEQNLNHDAMYWYRQDPGQGLRLIYYSQIVNDFQKGDIAEGYSVSREKKESFPLTVTSAQKNPTAFYLCASSTLLAGWYNEQFFGPGTRLTVL.

The genes are TRBV6-5 and TRBJ1-2, with D possibly matching TRBD1 (5 bases). The CDR3 totals 12 residues. CDR1 is MNHEY and CDR2 is SVGAGI in the germline V gene. Trimming shortened V by 6 bases and J by 1 base, and 6 bases separated the two germline ends. The CDR3 DNA reads as TGTGCCAGCAGAGACAGTAACTATGGCTACACCTTC. This sequence encodes CASRDSNYGYTF.

This clone was detected only once. The chain joins TRBV27 to TRBJ1-1, with no clear D. V lost 5 bases and J 7 bases, leaving 11 bases between the germline ends. Per germline, CDR1 MNHEY and CDR2 SMNVEV (reference sequence). The CDR3 is made up of 12 amino acids. The CDR3 region has the DNA TGTGCCAGCAGTAACCTTCGGGGTGAAGCTTTCTTT. This translates into CASSNLRGEAFF.

V gene TRBV5-1 combines with J gene TRBJ2-7, with 8 bases matching TRBD1. V lost 4 bases to trimming and J lost 6 bases; unmatched junction nucleotides: 3. Germline V gene data show CDR1 as SGHRS and CDR2 as YFSETQ. The CDR3 is 12 residues long. CDR3 sequence (DNA): TGCGCCAGCAGCACCGGACAGGGCGAGCAGTACTTC. It translates to CASSTGQGEQYF.

The V and J genes are TRBV5-6 and TRBJ1-2, with D possibly being TRBD1 (5 bases). The CDR3 has 13 residues. V lost 4 bases and J 4 bases, leaving 11 bases between the germline ends. Germline V gives CDR1 SGHDT, CDR2 YYEEEE. CDR3 amino acids: CASSAQDIYGYTF. CDR3 sequence (DNA): TGTGCCAGCAGCGCCCAGGACATCTATGGCTACACCTTC. Filled out from reference TRBV5-6 and TRBJ1-2, the complete variable domain reads DAGVTQSPTHLIKTRGQQVTLRCSPKSGHDTVSWYQQALGQGPQFIFQYYEEEERQRGNFPDRFSGHQFPNYSSELNVNALLLGDSALYLCASSAQDIYGYTFGSGTRLTVV.

The V and J genes are TRBV9 and TRBJ2-1; D might be TRBD2 (6 bases). This CDR3 region has 14 residues. Germline loops: CDR1 SGDLS, CDR2 YYNGEE. V shed 1 base and J shed 8 bases, with 13 bases lying between them. The DNA for the CDR3 is TGTGCCAGCAGCGTACCTAGCAGGGAGGATGAGCAGTTCTTC. Amino acid sequence: CASSVPSREDEQFF.

In its sample, this clone was seen a few times. The chain joins TRBV19 to TRBJ1-5, with 10 bases identical to TRBD1. CDR1 LNHDA and CDR2 SQIVND come from the germline V gene (reference sequence). The CDR3 length is 15 residues. The ends lost 9 bases at V and 4 bases at J; junction bases unmatched: 9. CDR3 sequence (DNA): TGTGCCAGCTCACGGGACAGGGGTCCGAATCAGCCCCAGCATTTT. Translation: CASSRDRGPNQPQHF.

The genes are TRBV6-4 and TRBJ1-5; D gene unclear. Per germline, CDR1 MRHNA and CDR2 SNTAGT. The CDR3 length is 16 residues. V was clipped by 7 bases and J by 1 base, with 17 bases between them. CDR3: CASIVGKGGSNQPQHF. The DNA for the CDR3 is TGTGCCAGCATCGTCGGAAAGGGAGGGAGCAATCAGCCCCAGCATTTT.

The rearrangement uses TRBV10-3 and TRBJ1-1; perhaps TRBD1 as D (5 bases). Germline V CDR1 and CDR2: ENHRY, SYGVKD. Trimming stripped 7 bases from V and 2 bases from J, with 17 bases between. CDR3 length: 15 amino acids. This CDR3 reads CAIMGSARANTEAFF. The DNA of the CDR3 is TGTGCCATCATGGGCTCGGCCAGGGCTAACACTGAAGCTTTCTTT.